This TCR beta chain derives from a study of CD8+CD57+ T cells in acquired aplastic anemia. For the study at large: Sorted CD4+ and CD8+ cells yielded around 3 ug of DNA on average.

Genomic DNA served as template for TCR beta VDJ and CDR3 profiling. In TCRdb, the reads were re-called with MiXCR into one record per CDR3 protein. This sample has hundreds of thousands of distinct CDR3 sequences, with almost 50% found just once. This CDR3 region has 12 residues. Trimming removed 4 bases at V and 4 bases at J, with 11 bases between. The V gene's germline CDR1 is SQVTM and CDR2 ANQGSEA. For sequencing, patients were chosen who had shown expansion of CD8+CD57+ cells by flow cytometry. The sample consisted of sorted CD4+, CD8+, or CD8+CD57+ T cells (not recorded which) from PBMCs. This receptor was obtained from a human donor with aplastic anemia. This chain links TRBV29-1 with TRBJ2-7; D is perhaps TRBD2 (5 bases). This CDR3 reads CSVGLGEYEQYF. Here the CDR3 DNA reads TGCAGCGTTGGACTCGGGGAATACGAGCAGTACTTC.